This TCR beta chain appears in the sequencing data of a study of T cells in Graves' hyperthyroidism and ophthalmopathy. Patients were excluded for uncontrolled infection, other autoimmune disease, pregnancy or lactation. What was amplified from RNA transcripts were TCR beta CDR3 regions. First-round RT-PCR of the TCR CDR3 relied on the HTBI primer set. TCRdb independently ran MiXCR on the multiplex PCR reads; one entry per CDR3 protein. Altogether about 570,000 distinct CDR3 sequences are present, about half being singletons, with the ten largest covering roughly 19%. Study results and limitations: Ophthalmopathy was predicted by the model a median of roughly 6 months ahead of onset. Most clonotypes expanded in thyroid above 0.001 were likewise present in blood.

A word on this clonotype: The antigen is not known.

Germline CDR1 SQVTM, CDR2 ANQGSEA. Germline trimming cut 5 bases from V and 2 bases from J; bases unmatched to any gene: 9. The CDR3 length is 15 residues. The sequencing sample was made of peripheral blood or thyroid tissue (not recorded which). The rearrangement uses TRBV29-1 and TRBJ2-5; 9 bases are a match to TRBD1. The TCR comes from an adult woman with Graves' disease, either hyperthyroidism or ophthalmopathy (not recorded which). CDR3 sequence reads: CSVQTRGQGQETQYF. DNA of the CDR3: TGCAGCGTTCAAACCCGGGGACAGGGTCAAGAGACCCAGTACTTC.